These 5 T cell receptor beta chains were sequenced from one sample in a study of shared T cell receptors in the human thymus (dated by TCRdb to the early 2020s). Libraries were made using the immunoSEQ multiplex PCR assay. The table was pulled from immuneACCESS by TCRdb, which kept in-frame rearrangements only. Such tables lose some clones; where checked, under half of the loss comes from unresolved V genes, and the rest has no known cause. The sample records around 340,000 clones, approximately 95% of which are singletons. In total, the top ten clones hold about 0.02% of the sample. Sample: thymocytes. The receptors were sampled from a human donor.

This chain links TRBV6-6 with TRBJ1-5; D is uncertain. The CDR3 is made up of 15 amino acids. V lost 0 bases to trimming and J lost 7 bases, with 13 bases between them. From germline, CDR1 is MNHNY and CDR2 SVGAGI (reference sequence). The chain's CDR3 is CASSYSIGVWQPQHF. The CDR3 region has the DNA TGTGCCAGCAGTTACTCGATTGGGGTGTGGCAGCCCCAGCATTTT.

This rearrangement joins TRBV7-9 to TRBJ1-2; D not certain. Trimming stripped 8 bases from V and 6 bases from J, with 19 bases between. The CDR3 loop spans 14 amino acids. Germline CDR1 SEHNR, CDR2 FQNEAQ (reference sequence). The CDR3, as DNA: TGTGCCAGCTCCCTGGGAGGGCGACGAAATGGCTACACCTTC. Its translation is CASSLGGRRNGYTF. Full variable domain (remainder filled in from reference TRBV7-9 and TRBJ1-2): DTGVSQNPRHKITKRGQNVTFRCDPISEHNRLYWYRQTLGQGPEFLTYFQNEAQLEKSRLLSDRFSAERPKGSFSTLEIQRTEQGDSAMYLCASSLGGRRNGYTFGSGTRLTVV.

The J gene is TRBJ2-7, the V gene TRBV5-4; possibly TRBD2 for D (5 bases). This CDR3 is built from 13 residues. Germline lookup yields CDR1 SGHNT and CDR2 YYREEE (reference sequence). Trimming took 0 bases from V and 6 from J, leaving 10 bases between them. This chain's CDR3 is CASSLERVGEQYF. CDR3 sequence (DNA): TGTGCCAGCAGCTTGGAGAGGGTTGGCGAGCAGTACTTC.

This sequence joins TRBV9 and TRBJ2-1; 7 bases are a match to TRBD2. Germline V CDR1 and CDR2: SGDLS, YYNGEE. The CDR3 consists of 16 residues. The J segment lost 9 bases and the V segment lost 3 bases, leaving 15 bases of the junction unmatched. The CDR3 is CASSERDYKDSSEQFF. CDR3 sequence (DNA): TGTGCCAGCAGCGAGAGGGACTACAAAGACAGTAGTGAGCAGTTCTTC.

The V call is TRBV18, the J call TRBJ1-2; TRBD1 matches 8 bases. With 8 bases clipped from V and 6 bases from J, the junction kept 11 bases outside the gene matches. Germline CDR1 KGHSH, CDR2 LQKENI. CDR3 size: 14 residues. The CDR3 DNA follows: TGTGCCAGCCATGACACGGACAGGGAGGATGGCTACACCTTC. Translated, it gives CASHDTDREDGYTF.